The T cell receptor (beta chain) described here comes from a study of shared clonotypes between healthy human individuals. Study-wide points: With a handful of donors compared, 4% to 5.5% of naive CD4 clonotypes were shared.

The CDR3 runs 14 residues. V lost 4 bases, J lost 6 bases, and 13 bases lay in between. CDR1 is SGHVS and CDR2 is FQNEAQ in the germline V gene. Comment on this clone: Its matching antigen is unknown.

Repertoires were generated with immunoSEQ multiplex PCR, while TCRdb's copy carries only in-frame clones and drops some. The sample contains 2,100,000 or so clones, approximately 96% of which appear only once. The rearrangement uses TRBV7-8 and TRBJ2-1; a weak D match, TRBD2 (5 bases). The sample consisted of naive CD4+ T cells sorted from blood. Subset: CD45RA+ positively selected. The clonotype comes from a young man in good health. DNA of the CDR3: TGTGCCAGCAGCTATGGGCTAGCTGGCAATGAGCAGTTCTTC. Its protein product is CASSYGLAGNEQFF.